This T cell receptor beta chain comes out of a study of somatic mutations in cytotoxic T cells in rheumatoid arthritis. Study summary: Flow-sorting brought some V beta antibody-stained T-cell populations to nearly 100% purity, V beta1+ cells sequenced for TCRB among them.

Notes on this clone: Its target is not known.

The table came from immunoSEQ multiplex PCR; TCRdb's copy has only in-frame clones and leaves some out. Among more than 12,000 clones listed, 72% were seen once. Germline values: CDR1 LGHNA, CDR2 YSLEER. V was shortened by 5 bases and J by 10 bases, with 23 bases between the two germline ends. The CDR3 length is 15 residues. Study-wide points: In about an eighth of the 65 patients, the largest CD8+ clone exceeded 20% of CD8+ cells. The targets (antigens) of the expanded CD8+ clones were not known. It was found that CD8+ T-cell clonality in rheumatoid arthritis patients did not differ significantly from that in age-matched healthy controls.

The specimen was CD8+ T cells sorted from blood. This rearrangement joins TRBV4-3 to TRBJ1-1; a possible D gene is TRBD1 (5 bases). This TCR was recovered from an adult with rheumatoid arthritis. CDR3 nucleotides: TGCGCCAGCAGCTCTTCACCCGGGGCGGGGCGGCGAGCTTTCTTT. Translated, it gives CASSSSPGAGRRAFF.